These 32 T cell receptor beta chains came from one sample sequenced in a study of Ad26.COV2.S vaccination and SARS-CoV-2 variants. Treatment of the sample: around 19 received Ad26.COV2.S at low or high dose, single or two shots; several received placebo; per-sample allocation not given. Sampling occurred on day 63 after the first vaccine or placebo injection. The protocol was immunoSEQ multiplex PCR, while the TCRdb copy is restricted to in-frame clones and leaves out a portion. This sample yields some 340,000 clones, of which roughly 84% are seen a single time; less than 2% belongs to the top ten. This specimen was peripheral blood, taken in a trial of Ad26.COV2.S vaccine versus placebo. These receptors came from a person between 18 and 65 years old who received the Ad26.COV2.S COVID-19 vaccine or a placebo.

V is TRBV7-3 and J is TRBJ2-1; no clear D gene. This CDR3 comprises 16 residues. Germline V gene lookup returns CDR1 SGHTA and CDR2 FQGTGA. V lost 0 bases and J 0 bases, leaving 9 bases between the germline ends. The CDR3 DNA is TGTGCCAGCAGCTTAACGGCCACTCCCTCCTACAATGAGCAGTTCTTC. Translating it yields CASSLTATPSYNEQFF.

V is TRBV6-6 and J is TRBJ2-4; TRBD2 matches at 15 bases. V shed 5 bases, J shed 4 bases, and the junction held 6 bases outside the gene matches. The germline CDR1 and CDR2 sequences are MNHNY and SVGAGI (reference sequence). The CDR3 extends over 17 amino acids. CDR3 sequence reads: CASSLLGTSGGKNIQYF. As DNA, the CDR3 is TGTGCCAGCAGTCTACTGGGGACTAGCGGGGGGAAAAACATTCAGTACTTC.

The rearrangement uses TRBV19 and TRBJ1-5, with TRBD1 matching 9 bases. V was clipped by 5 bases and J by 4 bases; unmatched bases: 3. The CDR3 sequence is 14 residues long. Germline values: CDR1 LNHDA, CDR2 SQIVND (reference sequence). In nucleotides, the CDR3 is TGTGCCAGTAGTCAGACAGGGGGTAATCAGCCCCAGCATTTT. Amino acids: CASSQTGGNQPQHF. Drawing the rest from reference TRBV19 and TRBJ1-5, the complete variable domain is DGGITQSPKYLFRKEGQNVTLSCEQNLNHDAMYWYRQDPGQGLRLIYYSQIVNDFQKGDIAEGYSVSREKKESFPLTVTSAQKNPTAFYLCASSQTGGNQPQHFGDGTRLSIL.

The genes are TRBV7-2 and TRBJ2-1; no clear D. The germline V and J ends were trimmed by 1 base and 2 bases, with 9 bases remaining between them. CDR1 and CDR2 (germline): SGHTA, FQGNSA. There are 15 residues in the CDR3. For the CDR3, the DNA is TGTGCCAGCAGCTTAGAAGACCACCCCTACAATGAGCAGTTCTTC. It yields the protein CASSLEDHPYNEQFF. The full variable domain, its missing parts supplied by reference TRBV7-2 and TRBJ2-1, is GAGVSQSPSNKVTEKGKDVELRCDPISGHTALYWYRQSLGQGLEFLIYFQGNSAPDKSGLPSDRFSAERTGGSVSTLTIQRTQQEDSAVYLCASSLEDHPYNEQFFGPGTRLTVL.

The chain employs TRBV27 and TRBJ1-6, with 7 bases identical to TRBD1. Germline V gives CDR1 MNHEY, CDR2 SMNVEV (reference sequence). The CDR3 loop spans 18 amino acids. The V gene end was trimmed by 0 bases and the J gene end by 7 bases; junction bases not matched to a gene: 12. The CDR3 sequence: CASSLSGGPGVANSPLHF. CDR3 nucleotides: TGTGCCAGCAGTTTATCAGGGGGCCCTGGGGTGGCAAATTCACCCCTCCACTTT.

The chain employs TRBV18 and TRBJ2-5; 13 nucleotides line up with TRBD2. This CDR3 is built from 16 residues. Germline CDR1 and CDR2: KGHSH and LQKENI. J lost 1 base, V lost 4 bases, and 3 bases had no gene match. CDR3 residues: CASSLGTSGAQETQYF. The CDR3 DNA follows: TGTGCCAGCTCACTCGGGACTAGCGGGGCCCAAGAGACCCAGTACTTC.

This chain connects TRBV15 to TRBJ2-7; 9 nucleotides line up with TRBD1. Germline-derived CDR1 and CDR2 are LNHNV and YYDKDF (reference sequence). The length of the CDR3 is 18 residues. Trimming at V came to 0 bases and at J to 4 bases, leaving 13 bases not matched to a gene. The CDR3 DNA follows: TGTGCCACCAGCAGAGATTGGCCCGTTTGGGACAGGGTATACGAGCAGTACTTC. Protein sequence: CATSRDWPVWDRVYEQYF.

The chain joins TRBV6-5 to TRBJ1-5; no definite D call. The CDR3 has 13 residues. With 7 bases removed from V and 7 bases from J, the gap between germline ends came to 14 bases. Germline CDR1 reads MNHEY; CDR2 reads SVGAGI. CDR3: CASTPNGRQPQHF. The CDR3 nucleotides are TGTGCCAGCACCCCAAATGGGCGCCAGCCCCAGCATTTT.

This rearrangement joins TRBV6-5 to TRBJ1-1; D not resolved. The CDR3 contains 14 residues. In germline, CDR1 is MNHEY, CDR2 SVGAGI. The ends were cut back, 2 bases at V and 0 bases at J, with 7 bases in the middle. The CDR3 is CASSYTRLNTEAFF. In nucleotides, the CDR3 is TGTGCCAGCAGTTACACCAGATTGAACACTGAAGCTTTCTTT.

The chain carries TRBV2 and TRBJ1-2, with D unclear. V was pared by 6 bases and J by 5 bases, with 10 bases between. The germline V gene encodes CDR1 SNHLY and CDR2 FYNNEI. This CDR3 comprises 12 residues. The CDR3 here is CASSEQLYGYTF. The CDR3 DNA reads TGTGCCAGCAGCGAACAGCTATATGGCTACACCTTC.

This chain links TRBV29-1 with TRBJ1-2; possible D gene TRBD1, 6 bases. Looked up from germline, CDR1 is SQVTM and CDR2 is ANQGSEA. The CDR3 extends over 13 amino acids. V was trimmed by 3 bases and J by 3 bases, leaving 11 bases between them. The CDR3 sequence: CSVDPGTYYGYTF. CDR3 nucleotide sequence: TGCAGCGTTGATCCTGGGACATACTATGGCTACACCTTC.

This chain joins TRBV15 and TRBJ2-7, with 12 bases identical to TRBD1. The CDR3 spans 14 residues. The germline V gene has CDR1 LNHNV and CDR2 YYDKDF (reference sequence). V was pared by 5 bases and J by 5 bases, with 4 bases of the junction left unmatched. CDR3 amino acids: CATSDRDRGHEQYF. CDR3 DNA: TGTGCCACCAGCGACCGGGACAGGGGGCACGAGCAGTACTTC.

This CDR3 is CASSFTGTGANVLTF. In DNA form, the CDR3 reads TGCGCCAGCAGCTTCACAGGGACTGGGGCCAACGTCCTGACTTTC. V is TRBV5-1 and J is TRBJ2-6; a possible D gene is TRBD1 (6 bases). Trimming took 2 bases from V and 2 from J, leaving 8 bases between them. Germline V gives CDR1 SGHRS, CDR2 YFSETQ. CDR3 length: 15 residues.

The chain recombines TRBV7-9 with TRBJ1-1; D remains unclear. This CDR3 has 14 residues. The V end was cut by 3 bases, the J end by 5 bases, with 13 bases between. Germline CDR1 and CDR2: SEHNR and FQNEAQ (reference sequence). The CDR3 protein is CASSLGSSWTEAFF. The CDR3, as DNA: TGTGCCAGCAGCTTGGGGTCGTCCTGGACTGAAGCTTTCTTT.

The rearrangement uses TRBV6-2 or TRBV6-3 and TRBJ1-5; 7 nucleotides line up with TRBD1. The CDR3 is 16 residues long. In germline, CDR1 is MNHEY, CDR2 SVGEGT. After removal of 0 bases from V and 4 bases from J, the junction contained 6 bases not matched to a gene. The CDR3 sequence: CASSYSQGVGNQPQHF. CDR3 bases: TGTGCCAGCAGTTACTCGCAGGGGGTAGGTAATCAGCCCCAGCATTTT.

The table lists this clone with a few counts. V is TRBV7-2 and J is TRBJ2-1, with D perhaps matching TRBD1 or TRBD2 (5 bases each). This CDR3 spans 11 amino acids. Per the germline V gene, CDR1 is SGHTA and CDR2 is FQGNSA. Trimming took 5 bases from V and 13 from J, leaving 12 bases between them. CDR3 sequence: CASSHGTLQFF. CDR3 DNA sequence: TGTGCCAGCAGCCACGGGACCCTACAGTTCTTC.

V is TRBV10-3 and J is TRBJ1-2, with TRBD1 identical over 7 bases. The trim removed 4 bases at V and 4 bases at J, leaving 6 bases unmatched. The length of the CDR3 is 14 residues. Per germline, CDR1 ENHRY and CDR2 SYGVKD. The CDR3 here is CAISGGGTAYGYTF. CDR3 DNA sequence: TGTGCCATCAGTGGGGGAGGGACAGCCTATGGCTACACCTTC.

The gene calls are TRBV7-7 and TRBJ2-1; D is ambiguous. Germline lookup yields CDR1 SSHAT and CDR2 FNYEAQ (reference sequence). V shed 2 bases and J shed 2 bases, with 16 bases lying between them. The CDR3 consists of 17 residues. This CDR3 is CASSLRPGPPTYNEQFF. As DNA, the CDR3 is TGTGCCAGCAGCTTACGGCCTGGGCCCCCCACCTACAATGAGCAGTTCTTC.

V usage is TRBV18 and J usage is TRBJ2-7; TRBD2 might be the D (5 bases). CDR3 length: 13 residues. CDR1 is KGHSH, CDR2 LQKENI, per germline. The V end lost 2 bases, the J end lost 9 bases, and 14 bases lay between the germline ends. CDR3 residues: CASSPRIAGGQYF. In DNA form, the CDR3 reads TGTGCCAGCTCACCAAGGATAGCTGGAGGGCAGTACTTC.

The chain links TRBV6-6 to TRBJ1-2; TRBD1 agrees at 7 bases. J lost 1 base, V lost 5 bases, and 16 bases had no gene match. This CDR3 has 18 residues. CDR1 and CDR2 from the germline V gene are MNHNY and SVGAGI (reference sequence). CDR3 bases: TGTGCCAGCAGTCCCCTGATCCCGACCGGGACAGTTAACTATGGCTACACCTTC. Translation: CASSPLIPTGTVNYGYTF.

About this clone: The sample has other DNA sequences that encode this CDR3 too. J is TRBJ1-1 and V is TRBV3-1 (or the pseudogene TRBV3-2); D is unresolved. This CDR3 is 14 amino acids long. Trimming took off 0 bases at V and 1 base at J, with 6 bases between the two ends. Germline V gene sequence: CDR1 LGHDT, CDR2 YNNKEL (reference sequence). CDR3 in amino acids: CASSQEGGNTEAFF. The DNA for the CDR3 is TGTGCCAGCAGCCAAGAGGGCGGGAACACTGAAGCTTTCTTT.

CDR3 in DNA: TGTGCCAGCAGTCTGACGACAGGGAGGAACACTGAAGCTTTCTTT. It codes for CASSLTTGRNTEAFF. This chain uses TRBV25-1 with TRBJ1-1; 7 nucleotides agree with TRBD1. V lost 5 bases and J lost 1; bases outside the gene matches: 7. This CDR3 has 15 amino acids. The germline CDR1 and CDR2 sequences are MGHDK and SYGVNS.

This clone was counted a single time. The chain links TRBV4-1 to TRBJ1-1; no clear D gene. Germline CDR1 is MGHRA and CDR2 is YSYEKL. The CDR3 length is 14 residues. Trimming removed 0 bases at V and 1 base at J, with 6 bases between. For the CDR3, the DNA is TGCGCCAGCAGCCAAGATGGGGAGAACACTGAAGCTTTCTTT. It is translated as CASSQDGENTEAFF.

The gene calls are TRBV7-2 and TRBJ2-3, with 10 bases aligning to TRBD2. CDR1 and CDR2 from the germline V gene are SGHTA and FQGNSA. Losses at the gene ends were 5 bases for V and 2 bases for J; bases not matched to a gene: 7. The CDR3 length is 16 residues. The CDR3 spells CASSTSSGGLTDTQYF. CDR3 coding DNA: TGTGCCAGCAGCACCTCTAGCGGGGGCCTCACAGATACGCAGTATTTT.

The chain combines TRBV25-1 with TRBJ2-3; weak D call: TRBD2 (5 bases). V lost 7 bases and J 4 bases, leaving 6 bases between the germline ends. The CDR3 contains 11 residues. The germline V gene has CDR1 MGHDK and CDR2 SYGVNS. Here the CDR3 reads CASMRADTQYF. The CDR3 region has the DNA TGTGCCAGCATGAGGGCAGATACGCAGTATTTT.

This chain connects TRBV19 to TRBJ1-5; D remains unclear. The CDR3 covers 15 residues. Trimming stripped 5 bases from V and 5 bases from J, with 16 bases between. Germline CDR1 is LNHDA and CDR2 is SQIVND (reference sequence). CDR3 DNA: TGTGCCAGTAGTGTCCCCCGTTTACCGGATCAGCCCCAGCATTTT. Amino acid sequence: CASSVPRLPDQPQHF. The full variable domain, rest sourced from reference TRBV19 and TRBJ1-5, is DGGITQSPKYLFRKEGQNVTLSCEQNLNHDAMYWYRQDPGQGLRLIYYSQIVNDFQKGDIAEGYSVSREKKESFPLTVTSAQKNPTAFYLCASSVPRLPDQPQHFGDGTRLSIL.

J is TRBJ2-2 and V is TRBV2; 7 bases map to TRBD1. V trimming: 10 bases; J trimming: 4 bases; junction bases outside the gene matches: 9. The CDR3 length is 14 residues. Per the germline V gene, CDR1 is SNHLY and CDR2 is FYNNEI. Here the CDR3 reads CATSFDRATGELFF. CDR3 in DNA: TGTGCCACCTCCTTTGACAGGGCCACCGGGGAGCTGTTTTTT.

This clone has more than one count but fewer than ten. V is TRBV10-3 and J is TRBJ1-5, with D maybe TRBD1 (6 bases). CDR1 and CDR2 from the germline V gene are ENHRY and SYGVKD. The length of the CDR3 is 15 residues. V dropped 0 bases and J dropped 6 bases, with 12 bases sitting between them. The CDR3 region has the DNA TGTGCCATCAGTGAGTCGAGTGGGGGCGCTCAGCCCCAGCATTTT. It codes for CAISESSGGAQPQHF.

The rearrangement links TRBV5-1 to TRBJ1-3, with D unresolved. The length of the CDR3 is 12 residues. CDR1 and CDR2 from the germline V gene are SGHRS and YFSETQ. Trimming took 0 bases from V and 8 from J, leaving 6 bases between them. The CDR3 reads CASSLVGDTIYF. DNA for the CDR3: TGCGCCAGCAGCTTGGTTGGGGACACCATATATTTT.

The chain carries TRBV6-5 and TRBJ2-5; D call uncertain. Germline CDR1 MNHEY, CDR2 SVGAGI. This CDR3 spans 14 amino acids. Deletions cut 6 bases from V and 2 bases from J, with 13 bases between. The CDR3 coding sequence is TGTGCCAGCAGCGCTTCAGGTTTTCAAGAGACCCAGTACTTC. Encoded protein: CASSASGFQETQYF.

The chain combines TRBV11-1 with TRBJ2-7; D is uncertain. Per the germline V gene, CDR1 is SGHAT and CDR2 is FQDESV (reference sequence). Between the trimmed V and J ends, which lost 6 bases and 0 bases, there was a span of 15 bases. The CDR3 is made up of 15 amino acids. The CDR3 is CASRELGTTSYEQYF. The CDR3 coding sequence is TGTGCCAGCAGAGAACTCGGTACGACCTCCTACGAGCAGTACTTC.

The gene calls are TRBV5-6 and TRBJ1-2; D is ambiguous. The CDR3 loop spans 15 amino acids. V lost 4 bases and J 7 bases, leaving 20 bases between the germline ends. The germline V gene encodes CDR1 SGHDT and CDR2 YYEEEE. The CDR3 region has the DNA TGTGCCAGCAGCCCGAATAATGGTTGGAATTTTGGCTACACCTTC. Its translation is CASSPNNGWNFGYTF.